This TCR beta chain was sequenced during a study of blood T cells in healthy people across ages (dated by TCRdb to about 2015). Regarding the complete study: In model experiments, template switching captured roughly one uniquely barcoded TCR beta cDNA molecule for every two T cells. Age-related changes in TCR beta repertoire diversity were measured in the study by deep sequencing normalized with unique cDNA molecular identifiers. The donors were divided into four age groups: young (average about 16 years), middle-aged (over 35), aged (62) and long-lived (roughly 88). The study analyzed two additional independent replicas of 1 million unique cDNA reads from the same blood draw for two donors, one aged 18 to 30 and one aged 80 or older.

The library was generated by 5' RACE. Sequencing was performed on an Illumina HiSeq 2500. The second PCR ran for roughly 7 to 12 cycles and used a J-beta primer mix along with a sample-barcoded 5' primer. A unique molecular identifier was introduced onto each TCR beta cDNA molecule by a template-switch 5' adaptor carrying 12 random nucleotides. Each sample yielded at least 3 million CDR3-containing paired-end reads. All of the RNA was converted into first-strand cDNA using the Mint cDNA synthesis kit, with a TRBC-specific oligonucleotide serving as the primer. All cDNA was treated with uracil-DNA glycosylase and then went through a first 18-cycle PCR with the universal primers M1SS and BC2_uni_R. From the authors' description of their analysis: Each sample was normalized by randomly selecting 1 million high-quality reads, each carrying a distinct molecular identifier. Reads with shared molecular identifiers were discarded instead of being binned into consensus sequences. MiTCR, run with a Q25 quality threshold and the strictest error-elimination algorithm, handled CDR3 identification, clonotype clustering and error correction. Lower-bound total TCR beta diversity was estimated with a nonparametric unseen species model using Euler transformation. The raw public reads went through TCRdb reprocessing: fastp at Q25, MiXCR clone calling, in-frame beta chains kept. CDR3 protein duplicates are merged, each entry listing the most common genes and DNA. Clone size and V and J calls follow TCRdb, not the original study. Recorded for this sample are roughly 550,000 distinct CDR3 sequences; about 25% of them occurred a single time. The biggest ten clones account for around 10% of the sample.

As concerns this clonotype: Which antigen it targets is not known. No per-base quality is available; no much larger clone lies one base away.

Beyond this particular receptor, the publication reports: Conclusive comparison of naive and antigen-experienced compartments was prevented by the profiling of bulk unsorted PBMCs. As age increased, observed TCR beta diversity per million T cells dropped in a roughly linear way, and a significant reduction was already evident by age 40. Because the CMV infection status of the donors was unknown, age-related changes in expanded clonotypes may potentially have been confounded. Estimates of total diversity from one million sequenced T cells were regarded as lower bounds and underestimates. Compared with the aged group, more naive CD4+ T cells, fewer expanded clones and increased TCR diversity were shown by the long-lived group, suggesting age selection. Observed TCR beta diversity correlated strongly with the percentage of naive T cells measured by flow cytometry.

Systemically healthy Caucasian individuals from Russia, 39 in total and aged roughly 6 to 100 years, were included as donors. Each donor gave ten milliliters of peripheral blood, drawn into EDTA-treated Vacutainer tubes. PBMCs were isolated by Ficoll-Paque density-gradient centrifugation, with at least 6 million obtained per sample. Trizol reagent was used to extract total RNA from the PBMCs, yielding at least 5 micrograms per sample. For every donor, an aliquot of PBMCs went through flow cytometry to measure the percentages of naive CD45RAhigh/CD27high T cells. Including the terminal cysteine and phenylalanine, the CDR3 comprises 17 residues. The CDR3 DNA has 51 bases and is translated from base 1. The germline V and J ends show losses of 0 bases and 6 bases respectively, and no gene match explains 8 bases of the junction. The CDR1 and CDR2 encoded by the germline V gene (reference sequence) are LNHNV and YYDKDF.

The same sample was also used in a study of T cells of mothers and their children. The other study reports the following: Nine systemically healthy Caucasian individuals served as donors, namely three mothers together with their six children. cDNA synthesis used all of the extracted RNA, with around 1.4 ug of RNA in each 15 ul reaction. Sample barcodes and 2-4 random nucleotides were added via the M1S primer in the second PCR. More than 9 million TCR beta CDR3 reads were obtained from each mother, and several million reads were obtained from each child. Thymic selection similarly shapes TCR recombination output in related and unrelated pairs, with minor effect from inherited differences. Normalized repertoire overlap in related mother-child pairs was always slightly higher than in unrelated mother-child pairs, but the difference was never significant. No persistent microchimeric T cell clones were detected, at a sensitivity of approximately 100 clones per million clonotypes. Deep NGS was used in the study to compare the TCR beta repertoires of mothers and children and to look for features that separate related mother-child pairs from unrelated individuals. On average, the children were about 10 +/- 4 years old, while the mothers were roughly 40 +/- 4 years old. After adapter ligation with NEBNext reagents, the libraries were sequenced on Illumina HiSeq 2000 with 100+100 nt paired-end reads. To prevent cross-contamination, the mother and child libraries were prepared a month apart and were sequenced in separate runs. For each donor, between about 500,000 and 2,200,000 distinct TCR beta clonotypes were identified. Naive TCR beta clonotypes were estimated from low-frequency clonotypes matched to each donor's FACS-determined naive share, without sorting.

In this chain, TRBV15 is recombined with TRBJ2-1, with TRBD2 matching 10 junction bases. This clonotype was obtained from a boy between 5 and 17 years old in good health. Sequences were obtained from blood. The nucleotide sequence reads TGTGCCACCAGCAGAGATAAGACCAGCGGGAGGGCCAATGAGCAGTTCTTC. It specifies CATSRDKTSGRANEQFF.